The table lists the clone carrying this TCR beta chain with many counts. Its antigen is unknown. The read falls 3 residues short of the CDR3 end, and the missing part is taken from the germline J gene. The source of the sample is a study of T cell clonality in common variable immunodeficiency. General observations from the study: Shared TCRbeta clones were fewer between CVID subjects than controls.

Libraries were prepared by immunoSEQ multiplex PCR; TCRdb keeps only in-frame clonotypes and omits some of them. Observed in the sample are approximately 34,000 clones, none of them singletons. The CDR3 has 12 amino acids. CDR1 is SQVTM and CDR2 is ANQGSEA in the germline V gene. Between the trimmed V and J ends, which lost 8 bases and 4 bases, there was a span of 14 bases. Sequences were obtained from peripheral blood mononuclear cells. The J gene is TRBJ1-1, the V gene TRBV29-1, with a weak D call TRBD1 (5 bases). The sequence came from a person aged 18 to 75 in good health. This CDR3 is CSPRGDTTEAFF. Partial CDR3 DNA: TGCAGCCCTCGGGGGGATACCACTGAA.